The 27 T cell receptor beta chains given below trace back to one sample, sequenced in a study of T cell repertoires in cytomegalovirus infection (dated by TCRdb to 2018 to 2020). The instrument given in TCRdb is Illumina HiSeq 1500. The public reads were reanalyzed by TCRdb: fastp trimming at Q25, MiXCR alignment, in-frame beta chains only. Each record represents a unique CDR3 protein, reported with the most common genes and DNA among its rows. The sample table lists about 350,000 distinct CDR3 sequences, about 32% of them with a count of one. Of the sample, roughly 13% is held by the ten largest clones. The treatment or condition label of this sample denotes: in vitro stimulation with specific CMV peptide epitopes to enrich CMV-specific T cells. Antigens for these TCRs are unknown. Sequencing was performed on cultured PBMCs, taken from culture after CMV antigen stimulation. Source of these receptors: a human donor in good health (CMV status not recorded). Some clones in this sample may be carry-over from other donors' samples.

The chain combines TRBV12-3 or TRBV12-4 with TRBJ2-1; D is tentatively TRBD1 or TRBD2 (5 bases each). This CDR3 region has 14 residues. V was trimmed by 5 bases and J by 7 bases, leaving 15 bases between them. CDR3 sequence: CASSPEDWGNEQFF. The CDR3 DNA reads TGTGCCAGCAGTCCGGAGGACTGGGGGAATGAGCAGTTCTTC.

This chain joins TRBV6-5 and TRBJ1-3; TRBD1 matches 9 bases. The trim removed 6 bases at V and 0 bases at J, leaving 6 bases unmatched. Germline assignment: CDR1 MNHEY and CDR2 SVGAGI. The CDR3 sequence is 16 residues long. CDR3 residues: CASSRTGASSGNTIYF. CDR3 nucleotide sequence: TGTGCCAGCAGCCGGACAGGGGCGAGCTCTGGAAACACCATATATTTT.

V gene TRBV19 combines with J gene TRBJ1-2; D may be TRBD1 (5 bases). V gave up 2 bases and J gave up 7 bases, with 11 bases separating them. Germline values: CDR1 LNHDA, CDR2 SQIVND (reference sequence). There are 13 residues in the CDR3. DNA for the CDR3: TGTGCCAGTAGTATAATGAGGGGTGGTGGCTACACCTTC. Residues: CASSIMRGGGYTF.

V and J are TRBV5-6 and TRBJ1-2; D not certain. Germline CDR1 reads SGHDT; CDR2 reads YYEEEE. Trimming shortened V by 3 bases and J by 8 bases, and 17 bases separated the two germline ends. CDR3 size: 14 residues. CDR3 protein: CASSSRGDPYGYTF. CDR3 DNA sequence: TGTGCCAGCAGCTCGCGTGGGGATCCTTACGGCTACACCTTC.

The chain has TRBV11-2 and TRBJ1-2; D is uncertain. The CDR3 totals 18 residues. CDR1 and CDR2 from the germline V gene are SGHAT and FQNNGV. V lost 8 bases and J lost 0, with 25 bases in between. The CDR3 reads CASDPIKRPKKANYGYTF. In DNA, the CDR3 is TGTGCCAGCGACCCTATTAAGCGCCCGAAGAAGGCTAACTATGGCTACACCTTC.

In DNA, the CDR3 is TGTGCCAGCAGTGATCGGGCAGGTCGGGGCACTGAAGCTTTCTTT. Amino acids: CASSDRAGRGTEAFF. The chain couples TRBV6-1 to TRBJ1-1; no firm D call. Germline V gene lookup returns CDR1 MNHNS and CDR2 SASEGT. CDR3 length: 15 amino acids. Trimming cost V 3 bases and J 4 bases, with 15 bases left between them.

This clonotype was counted many times. This rearrangement joins TRBV19 to TRBJ2-7; weak D call: TRBD2 (6 bases). CDR1 is LNHDA, CDR2 SQIVND, per germline (reference sequence). Trimming cost V 6 bases and J 3 bases, with 18 bases left between them. The CDR3 totals 15 residues. CDR3 sequence (DNA): TGTGCCAGTAGGGGGAGGACGGTGGGGTACTACGAGCAGTACGTC. This codes for CASRGRTVGYYEQYV.

This clonotype came up a few times. One end of the junction varies from germline; a read error may be responsible. This chain uses TRBV12-3 or TRBV12-4 with TRBJ2-3, with 7 bases aligning to TRBD2. The CDR3 covers 13 residues. CDR3 region: CASSQTSTNTQYF. CDR3 in DNA: TGTGCCAGCAGTCAGACTAGCACAAATACGCAGTATTTT.

This clonotype was detected a few times. The V and J genes are TRBV19 and TRBJ1-2; D is unclear. The CDR3 is made up of 15 amino acids. CDR1 and CDR2 from the germline V gene are LNHDA and SQIVND (reference sequence). Trimming shortened V by 1 base and J by 4 bases, and 13 bases separated the two germline ends. In DNA form, the CDR3 reads TGTGCCAGTAGTATAGTGGGGAGGCTCTCCTATGGCTACACCTTC. It specifies CASSIVGRLSYGYTF.

The chain joins TRBV4-1 to TRBJ1-1; 7 bases align to TRBD1. The germline CDR1 and CDR2 sequences are MGHRA and YSYEKL. J lost 4 bases, V lost 4 bases, and 9 bases had no gene match. The CDR3 has 15 residues. The CDR3 loop is CASSPMEGAFTEAFF. Here the CDR3 DNA reads TGCGCCAGCAGCCCTATGGAGGGGGCGTTCACTGAAGCTTTCTTT.

The chain recombines TRBV6-1 with TRBJ1-2; D is undetermined. This CDR3 has 14 residues. V lost 5 bases and J 4 bases, leaving 14 bases between the germline ends. From germline, CDR1 is MNHNS and CDR2 SASEGT. CDR3 nucleotides: TGTGCCAGCAGTCCCTTCGGCGGGTCCTATGGCTACACCTTC. Translation gives CASSPFGGSYGYTF.

V gene TRBV7-2 combines with J gene TRBJ2-1; 12 positions agree with TRBD2. The CDR3 is made up of 18 amino acids. V lost 3 bases, J lost 0 bases, and 6 bases stayed unmatched. CDR1 is SGHTA and CDR2 is FQGNSA in the germline V gene. Written as DNA, the CDR3 is TGTGCCAGCAGCTTCGTCCTGACTAGCGGGAGCTCCTACAATGAGCAGTTCTTC. It translates to CASSFVLTSGSSYNEQFF. The complete variable domain, with remaining parts taken from reference TRBV7-2 and TRBJ2-1, reads GAGVSQSPSNKVTEKGKDVELRCDPISGHTALYWYRQSLGQGLEFLIYFQGNSAPDKSGLPSDRFSAERTGGSVSTLTIQRTQQEDSAVYLCASSFVLTSGSSYNEQFFGPGTRLTVL.

This clonotype was seen many times. The chain couples TRBV7-2 to TRBJ2-7; 11 bases map to TRBD2. Germline CDR1 and CDR2: SGHTA and FQGNSA. The CDR3 runs 16 residues. Losses at the gene ends were 2 bases for V and 3 bases for J; bases not matched to a gene: 6. The CDR3 nucleotides read TGTGCCAGCAGCTTACGCTCCGGGACTAGCGGCTACGAGCAGTACGTC. Residues: CASSLRSGTSGYEQYV.

Only a few counts were recorded for this clonotype. The rearrangement uses TRBV5-4 and TRBJ2-1, with 7 bases identical to TRBD2. Losses at the gene ends were 2 bases for V and 5 bases for J; bases not matched to a gene: 7. Per the germline V gene, CDR1 is SGHNT and CDR2 is YYREEE (reference sequence). The CDR3 runs 15 residues. DNA for the CDR3: TGTGCCAGCAGCTTAGAGGGAGGGCCACACAATGAGCAGTTCTTC. The encoded protein is CASSLEGGPHNEQFF.

This clonotype was recorded a few times. CDR3 coding DNA: TGCAGTGCTAGAGATTTTCGAGGGGGGACAGGGTCTAACAATGAGCAGTTCTTC. Its translation: CSARDFRGGTGSNNEQFF. The chain couples TRBV20-1 to TRBJ2-1; 9 nucleotides agree with TRBD1. Germline V lookup: CDR1 DFQATT, CDR2 SNEGSKA (reference sequence). The length of the CDR3 is 18 residues. The V segment lost 0 bases and the J segment 5 bases; nucleotides outside the gene matches: 14.

CDR3 protein: CASGLVLAGEGTGELFF. The CDR3, as DNA: TGTGCTAGTGGTTTGGTGCTAGCGGGAGAAGGGACCGGGGAGCTGTTTTTT. The chain couples TRBV12-5 to TRBJ2-2, with TRBD2 matching over 10 bases. Trimming at V came to 0 bases and at J to 5 bases, leaving 6 bases not matched to a gene. The CDR3 has 17 amino acids. In germline, CDR1 is LGHNT, CDR2 FRNRAP.

The chain links TRBV12-3 or TRBV12-4 to TRBJ2-1, with D perhaps TRBD2 (6 bases). The CDR3 length is 19 residues. The V end was cut by 3 bases, the J end by 1 base, with 22 bases between. The CDR3 region has the DNA TGTGCCAGCAGTTTGAAGGACTACTCAGTGATAGGTTCCTACAATGAGCAGTTCTTC. Its translation is CASSLKDYSVIGSYNEQFF.

This chain joins TRBV20-1 and TRBJ1-5; 8 nucleotides align to TRBD1. V gave up 7 bases and J gave up 6 bases; unmatched junction bases: 11. Germline V gives CDR1 DFQATT, CDR2 SNEGSKA (reference sequence). CDR3 length: 14 amino acids. CDR3 protein: CSVRTRGPGQPQHF. CDR3 nucleotides: TGCAGTGTGAGGACCAGGGGGCCCGGTCAGCCCCAGCATTTT.

This clonotype was detected ten times or more. The chain has TRBV7-8 and TRBJ2-5; weak D call: TRBD2 (6 bases). This CDR3 region has 13 residues. V lost 4 bases to trimming and J lost 4 bases, with 10 bases between them. CDR1 SGHVS and CDR2 FQNEAQ come from the germline V gene. This chain's CDR3 is CASSSRDGETQYF. The CDR3 region has the DNA TGTGCCAGCAGCTCGCGGGACGGAGAGACCCAGTACTTC.

The chain carries TRBV7-6 and TRBJ1-4; D is undetermined. V lost 3 bases to trimming and J lost 7 bases, with 12 bases between them. The germline gives CDR1 SGHVS, CDR2 FNYEAQ. This CDR3 region has 14 residues. The CDR3: CASSLAFLGEKLFF. CDR3 in DNA: TGTGCCAGCAGCTTGGCCTTTTTAGGTGAAAAACTGTTTTTT.

Many counts were recorded for this clonotype. The chain joins TRBV7-2 to TRBJ2-6; no clear D gene. Germline-derived CDR1 and CDR2 are SGHTA and FQGNSA. V lost 5 bases to trimming and J lost 3 bases, with 14 bases between them. The CDR3 loop spans 16 amino acids. The CDR3 DNA reads as TGTGCCAGCAGCCTCGGATCCCGAATTGGGGCCAACGTCCTGACTTTC. Amino acid sequence: CASSLGSRIGANVLTF.

This clonotype has ten or more counts. CDR3 DNA: TGTGCCAGCAGCCGCCGGGACAGGGGGTACAATGAGCAGTTCTTC. This gives the protein CASSRRDRGYNEQFF. V usage is TRBV7-9 and J usage is TRBJ2-1; 11 positions match TRBD1. The J segment lost 4 bases and the V segment lost 5 bases, leaving 4 bases of the junction unmatched. In germline, CDR1 is SEHNR, CDR2 FQNEAQ (reference sequence). CDR3 length equals 15 residues. Using reference TRBV7-9 and TRBJ2-1 for the parts outside the CDR3, the full variable domain is DTGVSQNPRHKITKRGQNVTFRCDPISEHNRLYWYRQTLGQGPEFLTYFQNEAQLEKSRLLSDRFSAERPKGSFSTLEIQRTEQGDSAMYLCASSRRDRGYNEQFFGPGTRLTVL.

This clonotype was detected ten times or more. V usage is TRBV7-8 and J usage is TRBJ2-1, with D uncertain. The CDR3 totals 16 residues. V gave up 3 bases and J gave up 7 bases, with 19 bases separating them. In germline, CDR1 is SGHVS, CDR2 FQNEAQ. CDR3 sequence: CASSFGRRKSWNEQFF. DNA for the CDR3: TGTGCCAGCAGCTTCGGCCGCAGGAAGTCGTGGAATGAGCAGTTCTTC.

The rearrangement links TRBV7-2 to TRBJ2-1; D uncertain. V shed 1 base and J shed 6 bases, with 10 bases lying between them. Germline V CDR1 and CDR2: SGHTA, FQGNSA. The CDR3 is 14 amino acids. The CDR3 loop reads CASSLGIGGNEQFF. The CDR3 nucleotides read TGTGCCAGCAGCTTAGGCATCGGCGGCAATGAGCAGTTCTTC.

This rearrangement joins TRBV19 to TRBJ2-1; D remains unclear. The ends were cut back, 3 bases at V and 7 bases at J, with 10 bases in the middle. The CDR3 contains 13 residues. Germline CDR1 LNHDA, CDR2 SQIVND (reference sequence). The CDR3 spells CASSIRFENEQFF. DNA for the CDR3: TGTGCCAGTAGTATCCGGTTTGAAAATGAGCAGTTCTTC.

J is TRBJ1-1 and V is TRBV14; D may be TRBD1 (5 bases). V was trimmed by 4 bases and J by 12 bases, leaving 18 bases between them. Germline lookup yields CDR1 SGHDN and CDR2 FVKESK. The CDR3 totals 13 residues. The CDR3 spells CASSLIGDHLPFF. For the CDR3, the DNA is TGTGCCAGCAGCCTTATAGGGGACCACTTACCTTTCTTT.

The chain employs TRBV6-1 and TRBJ2-3; 8 bases fit TRBD1. CDR3 length: 15 residues. Germline V gene sequence: CDR1 MNHNS, CDR2 SASEGT. Unmatched junction bases numbered 13, after V lost 5 bases and J lost 9 bases. The DNA of the CDR3 is TGTGCCAGCAGTTTTACCGGGACAGGAGCCGAAACGCAGTATTTT. This gives the protein CASSFTGTGAETQYF.